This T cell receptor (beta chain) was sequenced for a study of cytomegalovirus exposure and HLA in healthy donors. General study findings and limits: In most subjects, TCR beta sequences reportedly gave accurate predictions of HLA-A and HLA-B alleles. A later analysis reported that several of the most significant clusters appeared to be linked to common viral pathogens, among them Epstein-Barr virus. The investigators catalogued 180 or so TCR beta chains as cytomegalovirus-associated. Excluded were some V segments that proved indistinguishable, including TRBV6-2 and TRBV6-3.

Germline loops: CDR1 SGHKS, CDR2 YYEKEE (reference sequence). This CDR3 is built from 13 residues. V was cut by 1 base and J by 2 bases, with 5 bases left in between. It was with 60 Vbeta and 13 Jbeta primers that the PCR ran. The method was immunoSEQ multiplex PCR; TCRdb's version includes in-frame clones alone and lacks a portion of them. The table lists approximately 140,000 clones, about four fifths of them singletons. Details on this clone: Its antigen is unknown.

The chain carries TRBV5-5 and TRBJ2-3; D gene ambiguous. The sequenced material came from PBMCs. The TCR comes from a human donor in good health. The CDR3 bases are TGTGCCAGCAGCTTGCCCTACACAGATACGCAGTATTTT. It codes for CASSLPYTDTQYF.